This T cell receptor (beta chain) was sequenced for a study of shared clonotypes between healthy human individuals. The table lists this clone with many counts. Per sorted-subset replicate PCR, input was about 180 ng DNA, representing roughly 30,000 T cell genomes. TCRdb keeps only in-frame clones here, not all; method: immunoSEQ multiplex PCR. The repertoire holds some 240,000 clones, with 65% as singletons. HIV-negative, healthy adults without recent acute infections or vaccinations were the donors. This CDR3 spans 17 amino acids. With 5 bases clipped from V and 5 bases from J, the junction kept 16 bases outside the gene matches. From germline, CDR1 is SEHNR and CDR2 FQNEAQ (reference sequence).

The sequence derives from a young man in good health. This chain connects TRBV7-9 to TRBJ1-2; TRBD1 matches 8 bases. The sequenced material came from memory CD4+ T cells sorted from blood. Specified subset: CD45RA-negative fraction. CDR3 coding DNA: TGTGCCAGCAGCCCTAAGGACAGGGAGAGTTTCGGGTATGGCTACACCTTC. Amino acids: CASSPKDRESFGYGYTF.